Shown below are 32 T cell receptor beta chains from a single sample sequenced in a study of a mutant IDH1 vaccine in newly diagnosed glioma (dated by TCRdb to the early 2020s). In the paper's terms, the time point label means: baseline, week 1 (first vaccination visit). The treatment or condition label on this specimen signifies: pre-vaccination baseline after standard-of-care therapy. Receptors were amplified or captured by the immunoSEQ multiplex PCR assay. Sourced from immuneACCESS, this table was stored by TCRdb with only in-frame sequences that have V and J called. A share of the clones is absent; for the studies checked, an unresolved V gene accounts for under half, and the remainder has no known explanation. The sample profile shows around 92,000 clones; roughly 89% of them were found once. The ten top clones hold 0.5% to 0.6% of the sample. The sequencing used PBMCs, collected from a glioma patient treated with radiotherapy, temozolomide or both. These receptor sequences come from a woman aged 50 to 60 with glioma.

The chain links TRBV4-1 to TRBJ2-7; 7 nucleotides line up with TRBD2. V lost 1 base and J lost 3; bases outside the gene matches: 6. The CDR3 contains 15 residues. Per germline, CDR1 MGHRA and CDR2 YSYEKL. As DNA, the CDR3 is TGCGCCAGCAGCCAAGGGGGGGGACTTCACTACGAGCAGTACTTC. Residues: CASSQGGGLHYEQYF.

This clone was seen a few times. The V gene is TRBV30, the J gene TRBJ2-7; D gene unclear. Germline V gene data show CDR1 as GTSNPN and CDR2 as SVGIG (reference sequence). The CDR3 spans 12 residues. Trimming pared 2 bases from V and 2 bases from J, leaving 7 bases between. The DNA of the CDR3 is TGTGCCTGGAGTATTAACCCCTACGAGCAGTACTTC. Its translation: CAWSINPYEQYF.

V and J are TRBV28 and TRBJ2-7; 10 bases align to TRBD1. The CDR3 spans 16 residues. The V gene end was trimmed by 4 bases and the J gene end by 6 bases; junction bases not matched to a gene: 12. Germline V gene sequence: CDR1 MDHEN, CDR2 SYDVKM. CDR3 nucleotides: TGTGCCAGCAGTTGGATCTATCGGACAGGGGGTTCCGAGCAGTACTTC. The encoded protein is CASSWIYRTGGSEQYF.

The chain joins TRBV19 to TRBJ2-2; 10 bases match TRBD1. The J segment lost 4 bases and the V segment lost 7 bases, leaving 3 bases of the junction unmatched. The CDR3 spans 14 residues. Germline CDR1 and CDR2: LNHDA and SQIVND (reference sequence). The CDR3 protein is CASTGQGFTGELFF. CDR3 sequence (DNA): TGTGCCAGTACGGGACAGGGGTTCACCGGGGAGCTGTTTTTT. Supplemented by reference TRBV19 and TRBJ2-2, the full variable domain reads DGGITQSPKYLFRKEGQNVTLSCEQNLNHDAMYWYRQDPGQGLRLIYYSQIVNDFQKGDIAEGYSVSREKKESFPLTVTSAQKNPTAFYLCASTGQGFTGELFFGEGSRLTVL.

The CDR3 DNA follows: TGCGCCAGCAGCGCTCGGTTTCAAGAGACCCAGTACTTC. Translating gives CASSARFQETQYF. The rearrangement uses TRBV5-1 and TRBJ2-5, with no clear D. The germline V gene has CDR1 SGHRS and CDR2 YFSETQ. Deletions cut 4 bases from V and 2 bases from J, with 9 bases between. This CDR3 is built from 13 residues.

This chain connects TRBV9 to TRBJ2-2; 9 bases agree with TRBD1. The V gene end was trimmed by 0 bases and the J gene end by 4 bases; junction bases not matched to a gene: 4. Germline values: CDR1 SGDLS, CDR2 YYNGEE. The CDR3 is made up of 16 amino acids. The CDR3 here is CASSVVGQGSTGELFF. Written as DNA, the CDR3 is TGTGCCAGCAGCGTAGTAGGACAGGGGAGCACCGGGGAGCTGTTTTTT.

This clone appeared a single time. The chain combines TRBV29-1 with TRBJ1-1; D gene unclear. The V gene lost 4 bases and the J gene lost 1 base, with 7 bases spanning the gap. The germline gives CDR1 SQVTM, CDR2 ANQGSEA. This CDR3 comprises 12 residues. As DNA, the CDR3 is TGCAGCGTTGTAGGCGCGAACACTGAAGCTTTCTTT. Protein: CSVVGANTEAFF.

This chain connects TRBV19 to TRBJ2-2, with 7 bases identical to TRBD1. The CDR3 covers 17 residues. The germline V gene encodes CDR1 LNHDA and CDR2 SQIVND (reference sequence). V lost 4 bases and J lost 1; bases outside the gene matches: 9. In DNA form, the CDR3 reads TGTGCCAGTAGTAACGACAGGGAACCCCAGAACACCGGGGAGCTGTTTTTT. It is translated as CASSNDREPQNTGELFF.

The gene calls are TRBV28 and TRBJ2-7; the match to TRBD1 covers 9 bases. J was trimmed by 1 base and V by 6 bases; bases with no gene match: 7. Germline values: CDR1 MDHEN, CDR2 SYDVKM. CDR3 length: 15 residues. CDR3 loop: CASRRTGAWSYEQYF. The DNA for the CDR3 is TGTGCCAGCAGACGGACAGGGGCTTGGTCCTACGAGCAGTACTTC.

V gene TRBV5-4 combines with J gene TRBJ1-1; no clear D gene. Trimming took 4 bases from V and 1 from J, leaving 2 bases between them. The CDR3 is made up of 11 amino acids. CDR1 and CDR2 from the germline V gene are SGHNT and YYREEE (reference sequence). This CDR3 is CASSQNTEAFF. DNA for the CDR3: TGTGCCAGCAGCCAGAACACTGAAGCTTTCTTT. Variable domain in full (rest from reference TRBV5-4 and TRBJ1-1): ETGVTQSPTHLIKTRGQQVTLRCSSQSGHNTVSWYQQALGQGPQFIFQYYREEENGRGNFPPRFSGLQFPNYSSELNVNALELDDSALYLCASSQNTEAFFGQGTRLTVV.

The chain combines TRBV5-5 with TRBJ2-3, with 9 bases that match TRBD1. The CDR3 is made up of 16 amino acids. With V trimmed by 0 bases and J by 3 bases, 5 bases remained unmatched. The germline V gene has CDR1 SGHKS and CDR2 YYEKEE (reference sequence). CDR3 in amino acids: CASSLAGQGSTDTQYF. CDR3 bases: TGTGCCAGCAGCTTGGCGGGACAGGGTTCGACAGATACGCAGTATTTT.

The CDR3: CASTSGTPSTDTQYF. The CDR3 region has the DNA TGTGCCAGCACCTCCGGGACCCCTAGCACAGATACGCAGTATTTT. The J gene is TRBJ2-3, the V gene TRBV6-5; the D call may be TRBD1 or TRBD2 (5 bases each). Trimming cost V 7 bases and J 0 bases, with 14 bases left between them. CDR3 size: 15 residues. The V gene's germline CDR1 is MNHEY and CDR2 SVGAGI.

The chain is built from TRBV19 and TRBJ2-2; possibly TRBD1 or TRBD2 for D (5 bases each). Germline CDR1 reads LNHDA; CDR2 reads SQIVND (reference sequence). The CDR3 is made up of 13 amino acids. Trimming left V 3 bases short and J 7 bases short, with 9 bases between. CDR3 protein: CASSMGVIGELFF. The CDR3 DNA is TGTGCCAGTAGTATGGGGGTGATCGGGGAGCTGTTTTTT.

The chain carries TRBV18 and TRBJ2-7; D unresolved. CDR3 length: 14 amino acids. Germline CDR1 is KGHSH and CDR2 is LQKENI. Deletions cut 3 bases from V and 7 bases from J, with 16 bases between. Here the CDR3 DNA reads TGTGCCAGCTCACCCCCGGATCGCCTTTGGGAGCAGTACTTC. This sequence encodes CASSPPDRLWEQYF.

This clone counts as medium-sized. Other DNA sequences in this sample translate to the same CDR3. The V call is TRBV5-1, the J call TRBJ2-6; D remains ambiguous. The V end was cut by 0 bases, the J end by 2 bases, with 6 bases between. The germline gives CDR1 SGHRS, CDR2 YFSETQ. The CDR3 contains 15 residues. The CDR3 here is CASSLGGAGANVLTF. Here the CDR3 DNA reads TGCGCCAGCAGCTTGGGTGGGGCTGGGGCCAACGTCCTGACTTTC.

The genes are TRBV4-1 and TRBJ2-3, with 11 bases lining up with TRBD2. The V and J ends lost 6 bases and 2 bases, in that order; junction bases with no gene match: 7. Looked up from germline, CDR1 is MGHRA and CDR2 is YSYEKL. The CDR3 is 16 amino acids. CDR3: CASRPGTSGYTDTQYF. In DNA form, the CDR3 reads TGCGCCAGCAGACCCGGGACTAGCGGCTACACAGATACGCAGTATTTT.

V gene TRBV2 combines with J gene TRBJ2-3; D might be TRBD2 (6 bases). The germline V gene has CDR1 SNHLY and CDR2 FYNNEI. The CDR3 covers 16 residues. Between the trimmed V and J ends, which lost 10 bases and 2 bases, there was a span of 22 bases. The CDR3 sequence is CATERRVDLLTDTQYF. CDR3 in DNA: TGTGCCACTGAGAGGAGGGTCGACCTCCTCACAGATACGCAGTATTTT.

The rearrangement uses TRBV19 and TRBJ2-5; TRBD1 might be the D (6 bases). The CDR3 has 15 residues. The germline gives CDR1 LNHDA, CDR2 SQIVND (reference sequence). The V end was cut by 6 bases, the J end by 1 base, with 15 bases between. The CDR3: CASREAQGTQETQYF. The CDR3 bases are TGTGCCAGTAGGGAAGCACAGGGAACCCAAGAGACCCAGTACTTC.

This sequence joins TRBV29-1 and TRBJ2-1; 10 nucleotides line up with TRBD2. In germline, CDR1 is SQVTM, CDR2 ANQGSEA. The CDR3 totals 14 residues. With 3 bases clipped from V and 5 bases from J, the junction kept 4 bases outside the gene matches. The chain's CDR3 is CSVDLAGANNEQFF. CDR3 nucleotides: TGCAGCGTTGATCTAGCGGGGGCCAACAATGAGCAGTTCTTC.

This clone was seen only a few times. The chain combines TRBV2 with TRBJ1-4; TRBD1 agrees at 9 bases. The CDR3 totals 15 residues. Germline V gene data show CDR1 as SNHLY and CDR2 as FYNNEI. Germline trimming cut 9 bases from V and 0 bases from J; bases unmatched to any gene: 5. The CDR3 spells CARGTGNPTNEKLFF. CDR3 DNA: TGTGCCAGAGGGACAGGGAACCCAACTAATGAAAAACTGTTTTTT.

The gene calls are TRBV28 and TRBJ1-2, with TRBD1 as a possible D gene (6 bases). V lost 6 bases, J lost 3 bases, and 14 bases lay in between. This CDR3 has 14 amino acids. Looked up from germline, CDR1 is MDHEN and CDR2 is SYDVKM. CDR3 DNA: TGTGCCAGCAGAACAGGGTGGCCCCACTATGGCTACACCTTC. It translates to CASRTGWPHYGYTF.

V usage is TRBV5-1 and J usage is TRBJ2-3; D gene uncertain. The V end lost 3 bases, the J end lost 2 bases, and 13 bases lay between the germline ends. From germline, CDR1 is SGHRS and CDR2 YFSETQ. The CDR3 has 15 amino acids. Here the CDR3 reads CASSWPGRPTDTQYF. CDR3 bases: TGCGCCAGCAGCTGGCCGGGCAGACCCACAGATACGCAGTATTTT. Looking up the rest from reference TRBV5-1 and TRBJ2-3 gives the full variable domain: KAGVTQTPRYLIKTRGQQVTLSCSPISGHRSVSWYQQTPGQGLQFLFEYFSETQRNKGNFPGRFSGRQFSNSRSEMNVSTLELGDSALYLCASSWPGRPTDTQYFGPGTRLTVL.

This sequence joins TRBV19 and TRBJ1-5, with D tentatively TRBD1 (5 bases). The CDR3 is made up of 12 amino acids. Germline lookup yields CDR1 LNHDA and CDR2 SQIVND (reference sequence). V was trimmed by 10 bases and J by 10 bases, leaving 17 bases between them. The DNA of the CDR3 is TGTGCCACTTCCGGACAAAACAGCCCCCAGCATTTT. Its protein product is CATSGQNSPQHF.

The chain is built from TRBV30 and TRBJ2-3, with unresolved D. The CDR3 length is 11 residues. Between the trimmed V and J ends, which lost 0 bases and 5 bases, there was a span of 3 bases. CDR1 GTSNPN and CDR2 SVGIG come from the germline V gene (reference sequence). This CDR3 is CAWSVLDTQYF. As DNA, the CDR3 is TGTGCCTGGAGTGTTCTAGATACGCAGTATTTT.

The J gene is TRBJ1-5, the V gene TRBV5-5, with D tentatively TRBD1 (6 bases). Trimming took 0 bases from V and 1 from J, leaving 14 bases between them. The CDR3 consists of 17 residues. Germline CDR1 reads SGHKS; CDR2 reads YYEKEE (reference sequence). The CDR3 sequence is CASSLAELRGSNQPQHF. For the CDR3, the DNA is TGTGCCAGCAGCTTGGCAGAACTCAGGGGAAGCAATCAGCCCCAGCATTTT.

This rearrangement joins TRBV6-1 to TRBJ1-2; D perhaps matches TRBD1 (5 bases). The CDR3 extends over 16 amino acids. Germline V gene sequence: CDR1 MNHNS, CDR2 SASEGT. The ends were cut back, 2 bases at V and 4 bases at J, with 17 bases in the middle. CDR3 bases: TGTGCCAGCAGTGAAAGTCTCGCTGGGACCTTCTATGGCTACACCTTC. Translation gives CASSESLAGTFYGYTF.

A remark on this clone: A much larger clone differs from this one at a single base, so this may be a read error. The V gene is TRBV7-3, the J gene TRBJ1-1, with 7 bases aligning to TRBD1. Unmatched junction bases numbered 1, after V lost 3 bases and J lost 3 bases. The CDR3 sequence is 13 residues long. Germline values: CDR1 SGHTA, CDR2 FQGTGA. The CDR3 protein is CASSLDRHTEAFF. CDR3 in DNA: TGTGCCAGCAGCTTGGACAGGCACACTGAAGCTTTCTTT.

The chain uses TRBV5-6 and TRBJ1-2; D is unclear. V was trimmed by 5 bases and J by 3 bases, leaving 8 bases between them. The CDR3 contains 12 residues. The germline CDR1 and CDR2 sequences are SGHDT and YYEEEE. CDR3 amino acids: CASSNKDYGYTF. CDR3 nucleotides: TGTGCCAGCAGTAACAAGGACTATGGCTACACCTTC.

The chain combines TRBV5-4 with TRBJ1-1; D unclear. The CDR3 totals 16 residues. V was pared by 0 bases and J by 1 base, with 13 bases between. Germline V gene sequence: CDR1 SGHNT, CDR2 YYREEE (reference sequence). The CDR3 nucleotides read TGTGCCAGCAGCTTGGCGGTGGACTTTCCGAACACTGAAGCTTTCTTT. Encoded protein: CASSLAVDFPNTEAFF.

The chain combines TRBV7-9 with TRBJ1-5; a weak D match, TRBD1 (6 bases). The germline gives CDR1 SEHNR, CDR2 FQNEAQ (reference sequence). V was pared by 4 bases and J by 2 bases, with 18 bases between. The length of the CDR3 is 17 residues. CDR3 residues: CASSSLGGRLGNQPQHF. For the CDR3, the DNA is TGTGCCAGCAGCTCCCTAGGGGGGAGGTTGGGCAATCAGCCCCAGCATTTT. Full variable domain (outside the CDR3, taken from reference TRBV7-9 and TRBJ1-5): DTGVSQNPRHKITKRGQNVTFRCDPISEHNRLYWYRQTLGQGPEFLTYFQNEAQLEKSRLLSDRFSAERPKGSFSTLEIQRTEQGDSAMYLCASSSLGGRLGNQPQHFGDGTRLSIL.

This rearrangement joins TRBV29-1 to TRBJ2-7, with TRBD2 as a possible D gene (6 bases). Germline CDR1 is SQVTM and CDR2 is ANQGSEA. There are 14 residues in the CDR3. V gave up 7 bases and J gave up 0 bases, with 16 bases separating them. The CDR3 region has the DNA TGCAGCGCCGGGGCGGGGCACAGCTCCTACGAGCAGTACTTC. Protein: CSAGAGHSSYEQYF.

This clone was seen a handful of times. The DNA for the CDR3 is TGCAGCGCTGGACAGGCTAACTATGGCTACACCTTC. Its protein is CSAGQANYGYTF. The gene calls are TRBV29-1 and TRBJ1-2, with 7 nucleotides matching TRBD1. The germline CDR1 and CDR2 sequences are SQVTM and ANQGSEA. The CDR3 spans 12 residues. V lost 7 bases and J lost 0; bases outside the gene matches: 2.